This T cell receptor beta chain was profiled in a study of cytomegalovirus exposure and HLA in healthy donors. Findings and limits, study-wide: Several of the most significant clusters appeared linked to common viral pathogens, based on a later analysis. In a later analysis, donors in an Asian-associated ancestry cluster reportedly had fewer N-insertions in productive TCRs than the cohort mean. Roughly even sequencing depth across donors was the assumption behind the presence/absence analyses.

Between the trimmed V and J ends, which lost 2 bases and 2 bases, there was a span of 14 bases. In germline, CDR1 is SQVTM, CDR2 ANQGSEA. The CDR3 runs 15 residues. With 60 Vbeta and 13 Jbeta primers, the PCR was carried out. In the study's own analysis: Later, some 79 million unique TCR beta chains were counted in an analysis, and approximately 10 million of them were shared. Some clones are missing from TCRdb's copy, which holds only in-frame ones; the method was immunoSEQ multiplex PCR. Clone size and the V and J calls come from that table; the DNA yielded D and trimming. The sample lists some 200,000 clones; around 80% were seen once. As for this clone: Its antigen remains unidentified.

The sequence was collected from a boy younger than 10 in good health and CMV-seronegative. The chain employs TRBV29-1 and TRBJ2-3, with D perhaps TRBD2 (6 bases). Sequencing was performed on PBMCs. In nucleotides, the CDR3 is TGCAGCGTTGAACTCGCAAGGGAGGTCACAGATACGCAGTATTTT. Its protein is CSVELAREVTDTQYF.